A selection of T cell receptor beta chains follows, all from one sample in a study of T cell responses to AZD1222 COVID-19 vaccine. Repertoires were generated with immunoSEQ multiplex PCR, while TCRdb's copy carries only in-frame clones and drops some. The repertoire consists of about 120,000 clones, with around 84% occurring once and the leading ten covering around 7.7%. The specimen comprised peripheral blood, sampled on day 0 of AZD1222 vaccination. The receptors originated from an adult in good health. Both conserved end residues are part of each CDR3. The D gene is left open where the match is weak.

V gene	J gene	D gene	CDR3 DNA	CDR3 protein
TRBV7-9	TRBJ2-2	NA	TGTGCCAGCAGCCCCCCGCCGGGTAGCGAAAACACCGGGGAGCTGTTTTTT	CASSPPPGSENTGELFF
TRBV19	TRBJ2-5	TRBD2	TGTGCCAGTAGTCCCCGGTGGCTGACTAGCGGGAGGTCGGGTATAGAGACCCAGTACTTC	CASSPRWLTSGRSGIETQYF
TRBV27	TRBJ2-3	NA	TGTGCCAGCAGTCTTCAGGACTTAGCAGATACGCAGTATTTT	CASSLQDLADTQYF
TRBV7-2	TRBJ2-1	NA	TGTGCCAGCAGCTTAGGCCCGGGGATGGAGTTCTTC	CASSLGPGMEFF
TRBV28	TRBJ1-2	NA	TGTGCCAGCAGTTTATTATCCGGGGGTGGCTACACCTTC	CASSLLSGGGYTF
TRBV10-3	TRBJ1-1	TRBD1	TGTGCCATCAGTGTTACAGGGGGCGCGGATACTGAAGCTTTCTTT	CAISVTGGADTEAFF
TRBV30	TRBJ2-7	NA	TGTGCCTGGAGTGTAAGGTGGGAACCTTACTACGAGCAGTACTTC	CAWSVRWEPYYEQYF
TRBV12-3/TRBV12-4	TRBJ1-5	NA	TGTGCCAGCAGTAGGACGGGCAATCAGCCCCAGCATTTT	CASSRTGNQPQHF
TRBV7-9	TRBJ2-1	NA	TGTGCCAGCAGCCCAGTGCGTGAGCAGTTCTTC	CASSPVREQFF
TRBV5-1	TRBJ2-1	NA	TGCGCCAGCAGCTTGGGACCCCTACCGGGGAATGAGCAGTTCTTC	CASSLGPLPGNEQFF
TRBV25-1	TRBJ1-2	TRBD1	TGTGCCAGCAGCGACCCGGGACAGGCTTATGGCTACACCTTC	CASSDPGQAYGYTF
TRBV3-1/TRBV3-2	TRBJ2-7	NA	TGTGCCAGCAGCCTCGGGACTGGGAACTACGAGCAGTACTTC	CASSLGTGNYEQYF